The present TCR beta chain was sequenced within a study of shared clonotypes between healthy human individuals. The study's findings and limits: Larger estimated richness was generally seen in naive subsets than in memory subsets. Non-shared clonotypes showed lower generation probabilities than clonotypes common to all four donors.

As regards this clone: Its antigen remains unknown.

Assay: immunoSEQ multiplex PCR; the TCRdb copy retains only in-frame clones and omits some. The table shows 190,000 or so clones, with approximately 61% occurring only once. The CDR3 is 12 residues long. With 6 bases removed from V and 7 bases from J, the gap between germline ends came to 13 bases. In germline, CDR1 is SNHLY, CDR2 FYNNEI. The rearrangement joins TRBV2 to TRBJ2-7; D is uncertain. The TCR comes from a man younger than 40 in good health. The sequenced material came from memory CD4+ T cells sorted from blood. Documented subset: CD45RA-negative fraction. The CDR3 reads CASRLDGVEQYF. Written as DNA, the CDR3 is TGTGCCAGCAGGTTGGACGGCGTAGAGCAGTACTTC.